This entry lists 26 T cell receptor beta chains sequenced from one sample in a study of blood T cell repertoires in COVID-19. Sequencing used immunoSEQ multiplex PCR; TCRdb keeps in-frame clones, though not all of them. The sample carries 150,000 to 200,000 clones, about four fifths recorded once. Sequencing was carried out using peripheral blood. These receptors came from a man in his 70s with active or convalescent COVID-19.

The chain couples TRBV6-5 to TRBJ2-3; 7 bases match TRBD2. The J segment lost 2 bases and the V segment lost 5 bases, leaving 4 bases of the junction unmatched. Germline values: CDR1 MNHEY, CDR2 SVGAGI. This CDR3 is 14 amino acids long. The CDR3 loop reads CASSRERDTDTQYF. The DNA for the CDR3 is TGTGCCAGCAGTAGGGAGCGGGACACAGATACGCAGTATTTT.

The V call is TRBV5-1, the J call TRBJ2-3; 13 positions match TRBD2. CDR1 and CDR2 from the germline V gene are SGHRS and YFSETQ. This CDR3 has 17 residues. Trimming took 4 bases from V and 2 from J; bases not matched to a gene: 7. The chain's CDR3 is CASSAYGTSGNTDTQYF. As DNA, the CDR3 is TGCGCCAGCAGCGCGTACGGGACTAGCGGGAACACAGATACGCAGTATTTT.

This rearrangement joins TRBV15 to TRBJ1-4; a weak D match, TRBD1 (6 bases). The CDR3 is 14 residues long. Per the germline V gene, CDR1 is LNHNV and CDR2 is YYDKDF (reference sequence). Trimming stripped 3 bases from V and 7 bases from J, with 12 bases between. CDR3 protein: CATSSRGGGEKLFF. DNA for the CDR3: TGTGCCACCAGCAGTAGGGGAGGGGGTGAAAAACTGTTTTTT.

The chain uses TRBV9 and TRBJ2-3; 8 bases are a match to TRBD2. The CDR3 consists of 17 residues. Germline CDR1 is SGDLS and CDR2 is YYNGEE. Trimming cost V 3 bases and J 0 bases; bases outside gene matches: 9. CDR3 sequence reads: CASSGYSGETSTDTQYF. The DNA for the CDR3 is TGTGCCAGCAGCGGTTATAGCGGGGAAACTAGCACAGATACGCAGTATTTT.

Here the CDR3 DNA reads TGTGCCAGCAGCGATGGGACTAGCGGGAGGGAGACCCAGTACTTC. It encodes CASSDGTSGRETQYF. This chain joins TRBV5-6 and TRBJ2-5; TRBD2 agrees at 15 bases. The J segment lost 5 bases and the V segment lost 4 bases, leaving 3 bases of the junction unmatched. CDR1 is SGHDT, CDR2 YYEEEE, per germline. CDR3 length: 15 amino acids.

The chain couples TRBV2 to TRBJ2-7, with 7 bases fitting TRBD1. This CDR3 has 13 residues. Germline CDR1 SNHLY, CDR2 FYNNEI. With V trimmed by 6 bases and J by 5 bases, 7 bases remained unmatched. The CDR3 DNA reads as TGTGCCAGCAGAGATACAGGGGTCCACGAGCAGTACTTC. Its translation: CASRDTGVHEQYF. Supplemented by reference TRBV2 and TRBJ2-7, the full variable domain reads EPEVTQTPSHQVTQMGQEVILRCVPISNHLYFYWYRQILGQKVEFLVSFYNNEISEKSEIFDDQFSVERPDGSNFTLKIRSTKLEDSAMYFCASRDTGVHEQYFGPGTRLTVT.

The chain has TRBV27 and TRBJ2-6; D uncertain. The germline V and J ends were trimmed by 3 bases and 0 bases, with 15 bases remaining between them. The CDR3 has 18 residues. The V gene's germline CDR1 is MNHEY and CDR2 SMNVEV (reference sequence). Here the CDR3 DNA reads TGTGCCAGCAGTTTCCTCAAGACAATCTCCTCTGGGGCCAACGTCCTGACTTTC. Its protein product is CASSFLKTISSGANVLTF. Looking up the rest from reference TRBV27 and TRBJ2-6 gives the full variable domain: EAQVTQNPRYLITVTGKKLTVTCSQNMNHEYMSWYRQDPGLGLRQIYYSMNVEVTDKGDVPEGYKVSRKEKRNFPLILESPSPNQTSLYFCASSFLKTISSGANVLTFGAGSRLTVL.

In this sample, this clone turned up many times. CDR3 DNA sequence: TGCGCCAGCAGCCAAGGTCGGTCTAGCACAGATACGCAGTATTTT. It translates to CASSQGRSSTDTQYF. The chain couples TRBV4-1 to TRBJ2-3; unclear D gene. From germline, CDR1 is MGHRA and CDR2 YSYEKL. This CDR3 spans 15 amino acids. V gave up 1 base and J gave up 0 bases, with 8 bases separating them.

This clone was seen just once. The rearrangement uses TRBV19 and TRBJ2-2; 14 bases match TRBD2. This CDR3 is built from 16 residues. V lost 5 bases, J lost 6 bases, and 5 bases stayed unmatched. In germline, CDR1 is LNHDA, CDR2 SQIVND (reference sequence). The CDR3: CASSPSGLAGAGELFF. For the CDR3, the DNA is TGTGCCAGTAGTCCGTCGGGACTAGCGGGGGCCGGGGAGCTGTTTTTT. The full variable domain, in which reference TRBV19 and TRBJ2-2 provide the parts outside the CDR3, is DGGITQSPKYLFRKEGQNVTLSCEQNLNHDAMYWYRQDPGQGLRLIYYSQIVNDFQKGDIAEGYSVSREKKESFPLTVTSAQKNPTAFYLCASSPSGLAGAGELFFGEGSRLTVL.

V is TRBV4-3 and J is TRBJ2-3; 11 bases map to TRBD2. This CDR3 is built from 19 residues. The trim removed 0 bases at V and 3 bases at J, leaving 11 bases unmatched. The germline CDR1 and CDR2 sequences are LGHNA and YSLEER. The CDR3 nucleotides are TGCGCCAGCAGCCAAGAGGGGACTAGCGGCGTCGGTGGAACAGATACGCAGTATTTT. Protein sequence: CASSQEGTSGVGGTDTQYF.

CDR3 sequence (DNA): TGTGCCACCAGTGGCACTGCTAGCAATCAGCCCCAGCATTTT. It codes for CATSGTASNQPQHF. This chain uses TRBV24-1 with TRBJ1-5; D remains ambiguous. The CDR3 sequence is 14 residues long. The V gene lost 5 bases and the J gene lost 0 bases, with 7 bases spanning the gap. CDR1 and CDR2 (germline): KGHDR, SFDVKD.

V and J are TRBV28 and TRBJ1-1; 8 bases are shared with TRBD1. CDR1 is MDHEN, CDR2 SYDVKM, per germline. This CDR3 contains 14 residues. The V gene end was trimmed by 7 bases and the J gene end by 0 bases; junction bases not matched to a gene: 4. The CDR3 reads CASIEQGVNTEAFF. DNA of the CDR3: TGTGCCAGCATCGAACAGGGGGTGAACACTGAAGCTTTCTTT.

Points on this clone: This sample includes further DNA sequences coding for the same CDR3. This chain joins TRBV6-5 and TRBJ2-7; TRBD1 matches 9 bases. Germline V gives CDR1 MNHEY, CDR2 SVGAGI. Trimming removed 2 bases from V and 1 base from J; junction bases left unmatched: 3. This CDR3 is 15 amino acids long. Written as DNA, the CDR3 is TGTGCCAGCAGTTACGGTGGACAGGGGTCCTACGAGCAGTACTTC. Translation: CASSYGGQGSYEQYF.

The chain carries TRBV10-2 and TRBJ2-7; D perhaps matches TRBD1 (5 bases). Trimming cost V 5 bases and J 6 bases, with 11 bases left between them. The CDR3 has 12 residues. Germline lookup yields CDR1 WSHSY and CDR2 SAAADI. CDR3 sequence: CASSTGNAEQYF. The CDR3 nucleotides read TGCGCCAGCAGTACAGGTAATGCCGAGCAGTACTTC.

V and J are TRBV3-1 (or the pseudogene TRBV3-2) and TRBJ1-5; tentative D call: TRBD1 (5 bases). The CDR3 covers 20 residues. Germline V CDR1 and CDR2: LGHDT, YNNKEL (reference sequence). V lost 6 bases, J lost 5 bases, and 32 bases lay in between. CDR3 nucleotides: TGTGCCAGCAGGGCTTCCCGGGGGGGGGTTGACCCTGGGGTTTATCAGCCCCAGCATTTT. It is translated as CASRASRGGVDPGVYQPQHF.

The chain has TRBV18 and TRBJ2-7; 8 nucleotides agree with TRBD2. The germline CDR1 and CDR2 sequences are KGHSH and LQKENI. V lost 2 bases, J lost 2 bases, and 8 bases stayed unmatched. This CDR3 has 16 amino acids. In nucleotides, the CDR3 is TGTGCCAGCTCACCATTTCGTAGCGGGGAGACCTACGAGCAGTACTTC. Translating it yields CASSPFRSGETYEQYF.

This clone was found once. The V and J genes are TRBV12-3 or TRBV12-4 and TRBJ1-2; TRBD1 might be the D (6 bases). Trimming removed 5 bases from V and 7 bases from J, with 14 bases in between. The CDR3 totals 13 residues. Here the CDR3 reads CASSNRASTGYTF. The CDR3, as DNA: TGTGCCAGCAGTAACAGGGCGTCAACTGGCTACACCTTC.

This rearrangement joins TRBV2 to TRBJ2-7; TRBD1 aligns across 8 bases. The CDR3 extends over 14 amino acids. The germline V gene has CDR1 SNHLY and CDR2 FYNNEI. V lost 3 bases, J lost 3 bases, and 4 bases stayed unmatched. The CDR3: CASSDGTGGYEQYF. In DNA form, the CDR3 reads TGTGCCAGCAGTGACGGGACAGGTGGCTACGAGCAGTACTTC.

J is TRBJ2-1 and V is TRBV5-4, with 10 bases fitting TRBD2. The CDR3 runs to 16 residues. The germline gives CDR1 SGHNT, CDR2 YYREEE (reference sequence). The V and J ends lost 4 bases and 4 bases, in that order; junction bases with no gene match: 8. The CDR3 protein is CASSLASSGGYNEQFF. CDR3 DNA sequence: TGTGCCAGCAGCCTGGCATCTAGCGGGGGATACAATGAGCAGTTCTTC.

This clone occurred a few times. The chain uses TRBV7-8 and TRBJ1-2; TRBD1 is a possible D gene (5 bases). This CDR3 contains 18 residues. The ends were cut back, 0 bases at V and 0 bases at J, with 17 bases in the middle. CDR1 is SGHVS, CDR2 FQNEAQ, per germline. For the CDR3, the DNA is TGTGCCAGCAGCTTAGCGAGGACATTCCGCCAAGCTAACTATGGCTACACCTTC. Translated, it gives CASSLARTFRQANYGYTF.

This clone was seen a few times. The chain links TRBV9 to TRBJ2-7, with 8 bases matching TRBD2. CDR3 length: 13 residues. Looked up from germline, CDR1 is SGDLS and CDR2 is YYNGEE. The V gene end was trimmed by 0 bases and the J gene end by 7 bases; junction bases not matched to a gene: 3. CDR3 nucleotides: TGTGCCAGCAGCGTAGGACTAGCGAGGGAGCAGTACTTC. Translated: CASSVGLAREQYF.

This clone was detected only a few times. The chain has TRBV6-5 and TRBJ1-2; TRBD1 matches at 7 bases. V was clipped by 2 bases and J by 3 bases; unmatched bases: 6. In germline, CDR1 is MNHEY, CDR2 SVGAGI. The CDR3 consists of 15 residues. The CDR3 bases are TGTGCCAGCAGTTACACACAGGGGCAGGACTATGGCTACACCTTC. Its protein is CASSYTQGQDYGYTF.

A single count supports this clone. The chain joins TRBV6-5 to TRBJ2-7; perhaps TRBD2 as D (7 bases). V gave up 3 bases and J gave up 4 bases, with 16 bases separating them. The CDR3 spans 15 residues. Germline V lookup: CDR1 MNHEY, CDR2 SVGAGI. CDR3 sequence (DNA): TGTGCCAGCAGTTATCTCGGGAAGGGGGGGTACGAGCAGTACTTC. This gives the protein CASSYLGKGGYEQYF.

CDR3 region: CASSHRRTSGVRGQETQYF. As DNA, the CDR3 is TGCGCCAGCAGCCACAGGCGGACTAGCGGGGTCCGGGGGCAAGAGACCCAGTACTTC. The chain is built from TRBV5-1 and TRBJ2-5, with 12 bases fitting TRBD2. This CDR3 region has 19 residues. Germline lookup yields CDR1 SGHRS and CDR2 YFSETQ. The V and J ends lost 4 bases and 2 bases, in that order; junction bases with no gene match: 15.

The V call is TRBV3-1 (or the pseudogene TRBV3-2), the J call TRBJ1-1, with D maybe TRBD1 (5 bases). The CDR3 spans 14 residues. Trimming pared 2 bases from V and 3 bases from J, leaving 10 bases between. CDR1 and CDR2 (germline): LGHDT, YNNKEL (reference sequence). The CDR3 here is CASSQSGGDTEAFF. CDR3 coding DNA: TGTGCCAGCAGCCAAAGTGGGGGGGACACTGAAGCTTTCTTT.

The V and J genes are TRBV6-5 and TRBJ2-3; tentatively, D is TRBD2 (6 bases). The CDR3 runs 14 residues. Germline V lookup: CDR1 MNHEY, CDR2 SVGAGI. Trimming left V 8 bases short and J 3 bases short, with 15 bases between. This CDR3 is CASGSTRRTDTQYF. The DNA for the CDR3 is TGTGCCAGCGGATCGACTAGGCGGACAGATACGCAGTATTTT.